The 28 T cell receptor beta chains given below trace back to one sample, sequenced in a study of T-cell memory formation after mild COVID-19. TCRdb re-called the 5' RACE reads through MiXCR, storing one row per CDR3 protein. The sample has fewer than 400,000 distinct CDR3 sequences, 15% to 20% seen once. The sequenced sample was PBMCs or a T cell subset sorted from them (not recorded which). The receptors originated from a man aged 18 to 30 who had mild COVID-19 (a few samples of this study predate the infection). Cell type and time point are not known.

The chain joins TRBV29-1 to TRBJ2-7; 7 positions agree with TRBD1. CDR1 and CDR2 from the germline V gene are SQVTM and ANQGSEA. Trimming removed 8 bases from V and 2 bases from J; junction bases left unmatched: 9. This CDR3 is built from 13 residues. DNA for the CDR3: TGCAGCTTCTACGGGCAGGGGGCCTACGAGCAGTACTTC. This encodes CSFYGQGAYEQYF.

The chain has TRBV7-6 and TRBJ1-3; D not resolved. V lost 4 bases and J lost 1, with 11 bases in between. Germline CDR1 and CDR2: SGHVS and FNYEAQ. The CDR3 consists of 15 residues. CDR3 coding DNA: TGTGCCAGCAGCTCCCACCCGGGATCTGGAAACACCATATATTTT. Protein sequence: CASSSHPGSGNTIYF. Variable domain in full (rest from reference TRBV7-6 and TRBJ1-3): GAGVSQSPRYKVTKRGQDVALRCDPISGHVSLYWYRQALGQGPEFLTYFNYEAQQDKSGLPNDRFSAERPEGSISTLTIQRTEQRDSAMYRCASSSHPGSGNTIYFGEGSWLTVV.

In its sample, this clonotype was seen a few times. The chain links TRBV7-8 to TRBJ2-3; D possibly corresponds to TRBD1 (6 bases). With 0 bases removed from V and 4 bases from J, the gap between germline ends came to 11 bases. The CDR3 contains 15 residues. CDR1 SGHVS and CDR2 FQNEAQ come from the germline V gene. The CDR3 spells CASSLAGAGADTQYF. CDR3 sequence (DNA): TGTGCCAGCAGCTTAGCGGGGGCAGGAGCAGATACGCAGTATTTT.

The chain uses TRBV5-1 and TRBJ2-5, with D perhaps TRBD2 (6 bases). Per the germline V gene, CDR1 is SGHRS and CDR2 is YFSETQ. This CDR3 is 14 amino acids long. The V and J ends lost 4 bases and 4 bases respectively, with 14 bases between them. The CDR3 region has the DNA TGCGCCAGCAGCCCGACAGCGGGTCCAGAGACCCAGTACTTC. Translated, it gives CASSPTAGPETQYF. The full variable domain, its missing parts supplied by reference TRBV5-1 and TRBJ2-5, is KAGVTQTPRYLIKTRGQQVTLSCSPISGHRSVSWYQQTPGQGLQFLFEYFSETQRNKGNFPGRFSGRQFSNSRSEMNVSTLELGDSALYLCASSPTAGPETQYFGPGTRLLVL.

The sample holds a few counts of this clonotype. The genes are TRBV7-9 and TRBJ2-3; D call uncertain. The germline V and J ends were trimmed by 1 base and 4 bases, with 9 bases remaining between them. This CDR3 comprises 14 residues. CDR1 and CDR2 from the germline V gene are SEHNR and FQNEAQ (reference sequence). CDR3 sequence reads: CASSLEDGSDTQYF. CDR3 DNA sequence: TGTGCCAGCAGCTTAGAGGACGGCTCAGATACGCAGTATTTT.

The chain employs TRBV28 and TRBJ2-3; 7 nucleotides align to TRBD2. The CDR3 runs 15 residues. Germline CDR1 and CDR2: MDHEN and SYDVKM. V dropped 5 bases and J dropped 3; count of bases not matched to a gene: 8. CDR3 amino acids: CASSHPVGGTDTQYF. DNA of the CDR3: TGTGCCAGCAGTCACCCCGTGGGGGGGACAGATACGCAGTATTTT.

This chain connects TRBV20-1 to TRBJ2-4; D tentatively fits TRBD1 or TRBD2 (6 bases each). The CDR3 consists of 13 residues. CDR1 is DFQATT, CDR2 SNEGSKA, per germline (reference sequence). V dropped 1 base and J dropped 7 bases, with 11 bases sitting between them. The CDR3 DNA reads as TGCAGTGCTAGAGTGGGGGCGGGGAACATTCAGTACTTC. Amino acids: CSARVGAGNIQYF.

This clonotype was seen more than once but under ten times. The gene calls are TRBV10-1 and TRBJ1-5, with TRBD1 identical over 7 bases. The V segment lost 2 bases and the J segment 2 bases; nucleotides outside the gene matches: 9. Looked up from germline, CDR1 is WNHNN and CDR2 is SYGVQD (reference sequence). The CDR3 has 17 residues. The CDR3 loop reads CASSERRGGAGNQPQHF. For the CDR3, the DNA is TGCGCCAGCAGTGAGAGGAGAGGGGGCGCCGGCAATCAGCCCCAGCATTTT.

The CDR3: CSARVPRRDSANEKLFF. The CDR3 DNA sequence: TGCAGTGCTAGAGTCCCTCGTAGGGATTCCGCTAATGAAAAACTGTTTTTT. The chain has TRBV20-1 and TRBJ1-4, with unresolved D. This CDR3 region has 17 residues. Trimming took off 1 base at V and 3 bases at J, with 18 bases between the two ends. Germline V gene data show CDR1 as DFQATT and CDR2 as SNEGSKA (reference sequence).

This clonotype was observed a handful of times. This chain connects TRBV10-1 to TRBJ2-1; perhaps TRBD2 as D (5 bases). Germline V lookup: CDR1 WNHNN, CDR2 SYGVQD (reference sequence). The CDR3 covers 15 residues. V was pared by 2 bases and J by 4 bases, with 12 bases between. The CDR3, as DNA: TGCGCCAGCAGTGAGGAGTGGAGCGGTTACAATGAGCAGTTCTTC. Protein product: CASSEEWSGYNEQFF.

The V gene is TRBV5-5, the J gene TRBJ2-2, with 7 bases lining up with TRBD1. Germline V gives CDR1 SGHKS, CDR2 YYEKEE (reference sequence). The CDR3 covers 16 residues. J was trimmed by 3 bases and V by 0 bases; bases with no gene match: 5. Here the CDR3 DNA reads TGTGCCAGCAGCTTGGGCCGGGACAGTTACACCGGGGAGCTGTTTTTT. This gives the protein CASSLGRDSYTGELFF.

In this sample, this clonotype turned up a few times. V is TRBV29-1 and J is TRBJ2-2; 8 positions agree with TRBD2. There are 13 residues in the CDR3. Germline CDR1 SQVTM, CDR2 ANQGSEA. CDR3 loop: CTAGGENTGELFF. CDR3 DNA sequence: TGCACCGCGGGGGGCGAGAACACCGGGGAGCTGTTTTTT.

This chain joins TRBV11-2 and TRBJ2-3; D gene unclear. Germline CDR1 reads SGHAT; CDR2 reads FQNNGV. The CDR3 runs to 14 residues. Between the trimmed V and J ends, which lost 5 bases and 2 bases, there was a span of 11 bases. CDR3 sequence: CASSRRLNTDTQYF. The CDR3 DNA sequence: TGTGCCAGCAGCCGTCGACTTAACACAGATACGCAGTATTTT.

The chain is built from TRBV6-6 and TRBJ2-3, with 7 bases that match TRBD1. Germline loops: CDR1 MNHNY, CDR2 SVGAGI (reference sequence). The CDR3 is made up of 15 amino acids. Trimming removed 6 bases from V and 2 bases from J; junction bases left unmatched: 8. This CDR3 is CASRLPTGLTDTQYF. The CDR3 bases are TGTGCCAGCAGGCTGCCGACAGGGCTCACAGATACGCAGTATTTT.

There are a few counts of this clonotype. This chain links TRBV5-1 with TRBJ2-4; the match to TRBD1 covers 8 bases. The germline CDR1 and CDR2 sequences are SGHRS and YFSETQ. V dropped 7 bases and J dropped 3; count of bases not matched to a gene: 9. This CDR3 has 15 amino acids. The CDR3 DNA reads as TGCGCCAGCCGCCCCGGACAGGGTGACAAAAACATTCAGTACTTC. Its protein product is CASRPGQGDKNIQYF.

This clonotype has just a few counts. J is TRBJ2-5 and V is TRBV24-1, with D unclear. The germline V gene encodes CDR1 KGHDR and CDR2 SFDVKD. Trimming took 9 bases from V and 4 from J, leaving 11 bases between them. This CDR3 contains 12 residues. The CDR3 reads CATGDSGETQYF. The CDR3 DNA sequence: TGTGCCACCGGCGATTCGGGAGAGACCCAGTACTTC.

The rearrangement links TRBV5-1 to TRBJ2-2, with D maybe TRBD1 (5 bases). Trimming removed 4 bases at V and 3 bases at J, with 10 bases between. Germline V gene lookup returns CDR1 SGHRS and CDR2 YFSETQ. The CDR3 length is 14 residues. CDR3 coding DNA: TGCGCCAGCAGCCCTGACAGCCACACCGGGGAGCTGTTTTTT. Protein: CASSPDSHTGELFF.

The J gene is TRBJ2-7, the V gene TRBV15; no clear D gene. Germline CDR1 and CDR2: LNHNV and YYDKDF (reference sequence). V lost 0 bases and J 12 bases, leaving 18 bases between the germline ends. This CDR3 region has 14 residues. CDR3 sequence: CATSRDRSAEFSYV. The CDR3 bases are TGTGCCACCAGCAGAGATAGATCGGCGGAGTTCTCGTACGTC.

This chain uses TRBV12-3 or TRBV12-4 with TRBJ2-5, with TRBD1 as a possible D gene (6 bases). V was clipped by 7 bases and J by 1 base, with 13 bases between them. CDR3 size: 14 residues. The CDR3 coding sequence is TGTGCCAGCAAACAGGGAACAACCCAAGAGACCCAGTACTTC. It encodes CASKQGTTQETQYF.

As DNA, the CDR3 is TGCGCCAGCAGCCAAGATACAGGACTCTACGAGCAGTACTTC. It encodes CASSQDTGLYEQYF. The chain uses TRBV4-3 and TRBJ2-7, with D possibly being TRBD1 or TRBD2 (5 bases each). Germline CDR1 and CDR2: LGHNA and YSLEER. Trimming took 0 bases from V and 3 from J, leaving 9 bases between them. This CDR3 region has 14 residues.

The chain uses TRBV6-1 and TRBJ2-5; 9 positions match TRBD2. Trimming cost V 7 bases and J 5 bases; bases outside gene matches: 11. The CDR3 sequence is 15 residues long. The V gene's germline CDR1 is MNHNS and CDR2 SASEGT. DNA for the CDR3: TGTGCCAGCACAGGTGGCGGGGGGGCGGTGGAGACCCAGTACTTC. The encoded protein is CASTGGGGAVETQYF.

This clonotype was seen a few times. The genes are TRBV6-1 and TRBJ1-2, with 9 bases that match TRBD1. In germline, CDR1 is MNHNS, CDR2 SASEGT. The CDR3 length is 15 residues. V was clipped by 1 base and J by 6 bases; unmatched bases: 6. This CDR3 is CASSEGTGGRNGYTF. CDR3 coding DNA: TGTGCCAGCAGTGAAGGTACAGGGGGCAGGAATGGCTACACCTTC.

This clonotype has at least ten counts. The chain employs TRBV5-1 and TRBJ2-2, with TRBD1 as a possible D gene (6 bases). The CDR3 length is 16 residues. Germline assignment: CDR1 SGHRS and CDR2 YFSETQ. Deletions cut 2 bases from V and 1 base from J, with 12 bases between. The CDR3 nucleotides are TGCGCCAGCAGCTTACGTGGGGGCCAGAACACCGGGGAGCTGTTTTTT. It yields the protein CASSLRGGQNTGELFF.

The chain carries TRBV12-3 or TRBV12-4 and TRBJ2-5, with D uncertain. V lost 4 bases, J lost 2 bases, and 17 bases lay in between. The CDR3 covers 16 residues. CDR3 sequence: CASSYIRSLSQETQYF. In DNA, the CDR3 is TGTGCCAGCAGTTACATCCGTAGTCTATCACAAGAGACCCAGTACTTC.

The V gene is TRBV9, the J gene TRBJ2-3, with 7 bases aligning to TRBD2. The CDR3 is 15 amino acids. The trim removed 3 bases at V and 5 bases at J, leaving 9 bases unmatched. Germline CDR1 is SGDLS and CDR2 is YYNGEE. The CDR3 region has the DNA TGTGCCAGCAGCGCGAGCGGGGCCTGGTTAGATACGCAGTATTTT. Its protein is CASSASGAWLDTQYF. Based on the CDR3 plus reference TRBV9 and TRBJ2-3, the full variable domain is DSGVTQTPKHLITATGQRVTLRCSPRSGDLSVYWYQQSLDQGLQFLIQYYNGEERAKGNILERFSAQQFPDLHSELNLSSLELGDSALYFCASSASGAWLDTQYFGPGTRLTVL.

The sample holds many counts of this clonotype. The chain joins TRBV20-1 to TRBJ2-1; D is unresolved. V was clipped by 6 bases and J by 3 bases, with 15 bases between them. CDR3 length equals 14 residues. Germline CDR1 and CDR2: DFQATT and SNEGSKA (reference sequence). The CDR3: CSASSTFDYNEQFF. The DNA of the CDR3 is TGCAGTGCCTCGTCGACTTTCGACTACAATGAGCAGTTCTTC.

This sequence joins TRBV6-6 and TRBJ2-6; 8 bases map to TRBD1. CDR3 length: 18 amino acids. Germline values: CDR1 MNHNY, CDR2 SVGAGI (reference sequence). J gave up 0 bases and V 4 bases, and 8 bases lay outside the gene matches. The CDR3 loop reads CASSSAGTGYSGANVLTF. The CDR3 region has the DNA TGTGCCAGCAGTTCCGCCGGGACAGGATACTCTGGGGCCAACGTCCTGACTTTC.

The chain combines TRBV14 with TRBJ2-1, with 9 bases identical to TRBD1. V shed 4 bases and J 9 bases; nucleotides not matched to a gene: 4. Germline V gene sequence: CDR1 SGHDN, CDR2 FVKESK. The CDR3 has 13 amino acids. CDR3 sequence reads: CASSLQGAVEQFF. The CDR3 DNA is TGTGCCAGCAGCCTACAGGGGGCGGTTGAGCAGTTCTTC.